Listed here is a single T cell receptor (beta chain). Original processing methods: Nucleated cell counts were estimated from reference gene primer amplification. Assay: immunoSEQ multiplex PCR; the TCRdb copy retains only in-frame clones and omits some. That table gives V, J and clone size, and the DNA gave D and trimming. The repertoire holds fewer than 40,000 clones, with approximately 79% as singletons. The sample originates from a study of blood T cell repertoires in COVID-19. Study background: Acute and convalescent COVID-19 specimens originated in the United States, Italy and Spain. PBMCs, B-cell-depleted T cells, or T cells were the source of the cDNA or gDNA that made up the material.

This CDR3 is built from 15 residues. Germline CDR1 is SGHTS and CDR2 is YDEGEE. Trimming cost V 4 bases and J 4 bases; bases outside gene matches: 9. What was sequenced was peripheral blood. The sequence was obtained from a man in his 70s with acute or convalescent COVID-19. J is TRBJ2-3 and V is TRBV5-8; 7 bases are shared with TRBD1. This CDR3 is CASSRGQIGPDTQYF. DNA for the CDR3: TGTGCCAGCAGCAGGGGACAGATCGGCCCAGATACGCAGTATTTT.